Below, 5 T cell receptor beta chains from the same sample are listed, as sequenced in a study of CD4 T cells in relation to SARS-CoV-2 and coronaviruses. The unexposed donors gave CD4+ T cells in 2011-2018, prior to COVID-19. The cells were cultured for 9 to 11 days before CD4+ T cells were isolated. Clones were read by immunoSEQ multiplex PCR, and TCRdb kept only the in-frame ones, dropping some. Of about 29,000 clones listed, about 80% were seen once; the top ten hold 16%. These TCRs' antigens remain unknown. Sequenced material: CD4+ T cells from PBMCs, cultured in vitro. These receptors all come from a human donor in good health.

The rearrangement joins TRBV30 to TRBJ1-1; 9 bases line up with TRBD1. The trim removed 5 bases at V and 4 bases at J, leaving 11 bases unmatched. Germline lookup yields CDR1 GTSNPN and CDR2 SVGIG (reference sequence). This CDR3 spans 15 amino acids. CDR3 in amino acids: CAWDNLLTGGTEAFF. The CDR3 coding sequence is TGTGCCTGGGACAATCTGCTGACAGGGGGCACTGAAGCTTTCTTT.

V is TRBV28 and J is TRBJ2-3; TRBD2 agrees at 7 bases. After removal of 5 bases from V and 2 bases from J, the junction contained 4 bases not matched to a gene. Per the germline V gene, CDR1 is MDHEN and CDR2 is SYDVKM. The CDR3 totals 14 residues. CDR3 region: CASSTAGTTDTQYF. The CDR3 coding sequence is TGTGCCAGCAGTACAGCGGGGACCACAGATACGCAGTATTTT.

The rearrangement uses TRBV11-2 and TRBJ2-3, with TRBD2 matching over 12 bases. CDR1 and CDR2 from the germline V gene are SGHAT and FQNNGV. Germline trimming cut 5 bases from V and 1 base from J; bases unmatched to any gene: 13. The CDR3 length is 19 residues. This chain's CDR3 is CASSPRLAGEFFGTDTQYF. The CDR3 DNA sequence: TGTGCCAGCAGCCCGAGACTAGCGGGGGAGTTTTTCGGCACAGATACGCAGTATTTT.

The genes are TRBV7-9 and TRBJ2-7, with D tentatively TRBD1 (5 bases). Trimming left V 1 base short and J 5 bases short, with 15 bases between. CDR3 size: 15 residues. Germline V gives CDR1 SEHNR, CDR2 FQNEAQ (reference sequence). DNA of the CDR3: TGTGCCAGCAGCTTAGTAGCAGGGTATCCGAACGAGCAGTACTTC. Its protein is CASSLVAGYPNEQYF.

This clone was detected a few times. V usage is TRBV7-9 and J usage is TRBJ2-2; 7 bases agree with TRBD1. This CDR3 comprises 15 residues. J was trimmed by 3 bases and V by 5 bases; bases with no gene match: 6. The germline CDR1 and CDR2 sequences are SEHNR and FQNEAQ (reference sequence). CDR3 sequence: CASSPTGVYTGELFF. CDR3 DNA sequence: TGTGCCAGCAGCCCTACAGGGGTCTACACCGGGGAGCTGTTTTTT. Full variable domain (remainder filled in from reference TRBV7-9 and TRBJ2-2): DTGVSQNPRHKITKRGQNVTFRCDPISEHNRLYWYRQTLGQGPEFLTYFQNEAQLEKSRLLSDRFSAERPKGSFSTLEIQRTEQGDSAMYLCASSPTGVYTGELFFGEGSRLTVL.